This passage covers 22 T cell receptor beta chains from one sample sequenced in a study of T cells expressing NK-cell markers. From the 5' RACE reads, TCRdb lists one entry per CDR3 protein and no DNA. This table lists about 260,000 distinct CDR3 sequences. Specimen: blood T cells: a sorted CD56 or NKG2C T cell subset, CD4+ or CD8+ T cells, or bulk PBMC T cells (not recorded which). These receptors all come from a woman aged 18 to 75 in good health.

The chain employs TRBV6-2 or TRBV6-3 and TRBJ2-1; no DNA is available, so the TRBD2 call from TCRdb remains unchecked. There are 17 residues in the CDR3. Germline V gene data show CDR1 as MNHEY and CDR2 as SVGEGT. This CDR3 reads CASSYLLTSGSDNEQFF.

This chain uses TRBV29-1 with TRBJ2-4; no DNA is available, so the TRBD2 call from TCRdb remains unchecked. Germline V lookup: CDR1 SQVTM, CDR2 ANQGSEA. The CDR3 runs to 13 residues. The CDR3 loop is CSVSGTAKNIQYF.

The chain employs TRBV20-1 and TRBJ1-4; TCRdb returns TRBD1, unconfirmable since there is no DNA. There are 16 residues in the CDR3. Germline CDR1 and CDR2: DFQATT and SNEGSKA (reference sequence). CDR3 protein: CSARDQTGTGSEKLFF.

This chain uses TRBV28 with TRBJ2-7; absent DNA, TCRdb's TRBD2 call cannot be checked. This CDR3 contains 13 residues. Germline V gene data show CDR1 as MDHEN and CDR2 as SYDVKM. The CDR3 region is CASSLLAGTEQYF.

The V gene is TRBV12-3 or TRBV12-4, the J gene TRBJ1-1. The CDR3 has 11 amino acids. CDR3 loop: CASSLGGVAFF.

The chain combines TRBV28 with TRBJ2-2; the TCRdb D gene call, TRBD2, has no DNA to confirm it. CDR3 size: 15 residues. The germline gives CDR1 MDHEN, CDR2 SYDVKM. CDR3 amino acids: CASKTSGRIPGELFF. The full variable domain, its missing parts supplied by reference TRBV28 and TRBJ2-2, is DVKVTQSSRYLVKRTGEKVFLECVQDMDHENMFWYRQDPGLGLRLIYFSYDVKMKEKGDIPEGYSVSREKKERFSLILESASTNQTSMYLCASKTSGRIPGELFFGEGSRLTVL.

The rearrangement uses TRBV2 and TRBJ2-7. CDR1 and CDR2 from the germline V gene are SNHLY and FYNNEI. The CDR3 has 13 residues. CDR3 residues: CASKEDISYEQYF.

CDR3: CASRSSFKRTPGRTDTQYF. This chain uses TRBV2 with TRBJ2-3; TCRdb's D call, TRBD1, is unchecked because there is no DNA. Germline CDR1 is SNHLY and CDR2 is FYNNEI. The CDR3 has 19 amino acids.

V is TRBV12-3 or TRBV12-4 and J is TRBJ2-4; TCRdb designates TRBD2, a call that cannot be tested without DNA. This CDR3 region has 18 residues. The CDR3 region is CASSWVAGAGLAKNIQYF.

The CDR3 sequence is CASSLSGTSGPTTDTQYF. The chain links TRBV5-1 to TRBJ2-3; TCRdb gives TRBD2 as the D gene, but with no DNA this cannot be confirmed. The germline V gene has CDR1 SGHRS and CDR2 YFSETQ. The CDR3 totals 18 residues.

The chain employs TRBV6-1 and TRBJ1-1; TCRdb proposes TRBD1, but this gene call is untestable without DNA. This CDR3 has 15 amino acids. CDR1 is MNHNS, CDR2 SASEGT, per germline. CDR3 amino acids: CASRPRRQGASEAFF.

The genes are TRBV11-2 and TRBJ2-5; TCRdb names TRBD2, which stays unverified in the absence of DNA. The V gene's germline CDR1 is SGHAT and CDR2 FQNNGV. There are 14 residues in the CDR3. CDR3 region: CASSLESGRETQYF.

The chain recombines TRBV28 with TRBJ2-7. Germline V gene sequence: CDR1 MDHEN, CDR2 SYDVKM. The CDR3 has 11 amino acids. This chain's CDR3 is CASSVNYEQYF.

This sequence joins TRBV10-3 and TRBJ2-1. The germline V gene has CDR1 ENHRY and CDR2 SYGVKD. The CDR3 runs 16 residues. CDR3 amino acids: CAIIPVLASSYNEQFF.

The chain links TRBV6-1 to TRBJ1-5; the TCRdb call, TRBD1, lacks DNA for checking. The CDR3 is 16 residues long. CDR1 is MNHNS and CDR2 is SASEGT in the germline V gene. This chain's CDR3 is CASSTFGIGSNQPQHF.

The chain joins TRBV12-3 or TRBV12-4 to TRBJ2-2; TCRdb outputs TRBD1, but without DNA this stays unchecked. This CDR3 is 15 amino acids long. This CDR3 is CASSIRTGGPGELFF.

V is TRBV12-3 or TRBV12-4 and J is TRBJ1-1. The CDR3 has 13 amino acids. The CDR3 region is CASSRWGNTEAFF.

This rearrangement joins TRBV6-1 to TRBJ2-1; the TCRdb call, TRBD1, lacks DNA for checking. Looked up from germline, CDR1 is MNHNS and CDR2 is SASEGT. CDR3 length: 14 amino acids. This CDR3 reads CASRPGQGLLEQFF.

V gene TRBV20-1 combines with J gene TRBJ2-2; TCRdb indicates TRBD1, and absent DNA this call remains unverified. Looked up from germline, CDR1 is DFQATT and CDR2 is SNEGSKA (reference sequence). CDR3 length equals 13 residues. CDR3 region: CSARPRGTGELFF.

This chain connects TRBV5-1 to TRBJ2-5. The CDR3 is 12 residues long. The germline CDR1 and CDR2 sequences are SGHRS and YFSETQ. CDR3: CASSGRTETQYF.

The chain employs TRBV4-1 and TRBJ2-2; absent DNA, TCRdb's TRBD2 call cannot be checked. CDR3 size: 13 residues. CDR1 and CDR2 from the germline V gene are MGHRA and YSYEKL. CDR3 region: CASSLVRAGELFF.

CDR3 protein: CASNRLAGGPSGTGELFF. V usage is TRBV6-2 or TRBV6-3 and J usage is TRBJ2-2; TCRdb's D call of TRBD2 is untestable without DNA. The germline CDR1 and CDR2 sequences are MNHEY and SVGEGT. CDR3 length: 18 amino acids.